The 24 T cell receptor beta chains reported below all come from one sample, sequenced in a study of spatial heterogeneity in lung cancer. The time point: blood at routine non-recurrence follow-up after resection. TCRdb itself ran the 5' RACE reads through MiXCR, one entry per CDR3 protein. The sample comprises roughly 34,000 distinct CDR3 sequences, roughly 8% of which are singletons, and approximately 9.8% rests with the top ten. The specimen comprised PBMCs, sampled at follow-up. The receptors derive from a male donor with early-stage non-small cell lung cancer.

The chain employs TRBV6-5 and TRBJ2-7, with 8 nucleotides matching TRBD2. V dropped 6 bases and J dropped 2; count of bases not matched to a gene: 12. Looked up from germline, CDR1 is MNHEY and CDR2 is SVGAGI. The CDR3 loop spans 16 amino acids. The CDR3 loop is CASRNAGGGTTYEQYF. As DNA, the CDR3 is TGTGCCAGCAGGAACGCCGGGGGGGGGACGACCTACGAGCAGTACTTC.

Many counts were recorded for this clonotype. The J gene is TRBJ2-7, the V gene TRBV6-1, with D unclear. CDR1 is MNHNS, CDR2 SASEGT, per germline. The ends were cut back, 4 bases at V and 4 bases at J, with 14 bases in the middle. This CDR3 has 14 amino acids. The CDR3 sequence: CASSGRLQSYEQYF. The CDR3 bases are TGTGCCAGCAGTGGTCGGCTCCAGTCTTACGAGCAGTACTTC.

Worth noting for this clonotype: A much larger clone lies one base from this, so it may be a read error. The chain combines TRBV7-9 with TRBJ1-5; a possible D gene is TRBD1 (5 bases). Per germline, CDR1 SEHNR and CDR2 FQNEAQ (reference sequence). The CDR3 totals 15 residues. V was shortened by 4 bases and J by 7 bases, with 17 bases between the two germline ends. The chain's CDR3 is CASSSGREFGQPQHF. The CDR3 DNA reads as TGTGCCAGCAGCTCGGGCAGGGAGTTTGGGCAGCCCCAGCATTTT. The whole variable domain, filled in from reference TRBV7-9 and TRBJ1-5, reads DTGVSQNPRHKITKRGQNVTFRCDPISEHNRLYWYRQTLGQGPEFLTYFQNEAQLEKSRLLSDRFSAERPKGSFSTLEIQRTEQGDSAMYLCASSSGREFGQPQHFGDGTRLSIL.

This clonotype was counted ten times or more. The chain is built from TRBV2 and TRBJ2-1; D unclear. CDR1 is SNHLY and CDR2 is FYNNEI in the germline V gene. CDR3 size: 17 residues. Trimming took off 2 bases at V and 1 base at J, with 15 bases between the two ends. The CDR3 nucleotides read TGTGCCAGCAGTGAATTTGGCAATCCCTTATCCTACAATGAGCAGTTCTTC. This encodes CASSEFGNPLSYNEQFF.

As to this clonotype: A much larger clone sits a single nucleotide away, making a read error possible. DNA of the CDR3: TGTGCCAGCAGCGGTGGTAGACCGGGGGTGGAAAAACCGTTTTTT. Its protein product is CASSGGRPGVEKPFF. V and J are TRBV9 and TRBJ1-4; D might be TRBD1 (5 bases). This CDR3 spans 15 amino acids. Germline loops: CDR1 SGDLS, CDR2 YYNGEE. Full variable domain (remainder filled in from reference TRBV9 and TRBJ1-4): DSGVTQTPKHLITATGQRVTLRCSPRSGDLSVYWYQQSLDQGLQFLIQYYNGEERAKGNILERFSAQQFPDLHSELNLSSLELGDSALYFCASSGGRPGVEKPFFGSGTQLSVL.

This clonotype was detected many times. This chain connects TRBV21-1 to TRBJ2-7; the table assigns TRBD1, which was not confirmed against the DNA. TRBV21-1 is an annotated pseudogene. The CDR3 covers 12 residues. The DNA for the CDR3 is TGTGCCAGAAGGGGCAGGGGATACGAGCAGTACTTC. This encodes CARRGRGYEQYF.

This clonotype is medium-sized (0.01 to 0.1%). The V gene is TRBV18, the J gene TRBJ2-6; D remains ambiguous. CDR3 size: 16 residues. CDR1 and CDR2 from the germline V gene are KGHSH and LQKENI. Between the trimmed V and J ends, which lost 0 bases and 2 bases, there was a span of 8 bases. The CDR3 DNA reads as TGTGCCAGCTCACCACCAAGAAAAGCTGGGGCCAACGTCCTGACTTTC. Protein sequence: CASSPPRKAGANVLTF. The whole variable domain, remainder taken from reference TRBV18 and TRBJ2-6, is NAGVMQNPRHLVRRRGQEARLRCSPMKGHSHVYWYRQLPEEGLKFMVYLQKENIIDESGMPKERFSAEFPKEGPSILRIQQVVRGDSAAYFCASSPPRKAGANVLTFGAGSRLTVL.

The chain employs TRBV5-4 and TRBJ2-5; D might be TRBD2 (5 bases). This CDR3 spans 17 amino acids. CDR1 SGHNT and CDR2 YYREEE come from the germline V gene (reference sequence). Trimming cost V 4 bases and J 5 bases, with 24 bases left between them. The CDR3 coding sequence is TGTGCCAGCAGCCCTCAAGTTGTGCGGGTCCCCGGGGAGACCCAGTACTTC. Amino acids: CASSPQVVRVPGETQYF. Filled out from reference TRBV5-4 and TRBJ2-5, the complete variable domain reads ETGVTQSPTHLIKTRGQQVTLRCSSQSGHNTVSWYQQALGQGPQFIFQYYREEENGRGNFPPRFSGLQFPNYSSELNVNALELDDSALYLCASSPQVVRVPGETQYFGPGTRLLVL.

The chain carries TRBV4-2 and TRBJ2-5; 7 bases are a match to TRBD1. CDR1 is LGHNA, CDR2 YNFKEQ, per germline. The CDR3 is 16 amino acids. V shed 2 bases, J shed 1 base, and the junction held 7 bases outside the gene matches. CDR3 sequence reads: CASSQTPGTAQETQYF. CDR3 bases: TGTGCCAGCAGCCAAACCCCCGGGACAGCCCAAGAGACCCAGTACTTC.

This clonotype was detected many times. The chain uses TRBV12-3 or TRBV12-4 and TRBJ1-2; D is perhaps TRBD1 (5 bases). The CDR3 is 14 residues long. V lost 5 bases to trimming and J lost 6 bases, with 16 bases between them. The CDR3 nucleotides read TGTGCCAGCAGTGGGGAGACAGCGCGAAATGGCTACACCTTC. It specifies CASSGETARNGYTF.

This clonotype appeared many times. The genes are TRBV5-1 and TRBJ2-3; D is possibly TRBD1 (6 bases). V dropped 0 bases and J dropped 0 bases, with 8 bases sitting between them. The CDR3 covers 15 residues. Germline CDR1 reads SGHRS; CDR2 reads YFSETQ. Written as DNA, the CDR3 is TGCGCCAGCAGCTTGGGCGACAGGAGCACAGATACGCAGTATTTT. This translates into CASSLGDRSTDTQYF.

This clonotype has just a few counts. This chain links TRBV19 with TRBJ2-6; a possible D gene is TRBD1 (8 bases). The V end was cut by 2 bases, the J end by 0 bases, with 17 bases between. Germline V CDR1 and CDR2: LNHDA, SQIVND (reference sequence). CDR3 size: 19 residues. CDR3 DNA sequence: TGTGCCAGTAGTATAAGTACAGGGGGAGGGCTCTCTGGGGCCAACGTCCTGACTTTC. It yields the protein CASSISTGGGLSGANVLTF.

At least ten counts were recorded for this clonotype. The J gene is TRBJ2-3, the V gene TRBV7-2, with 7 bases lining up with TRBD2. There are 14 residues in the CDR3. Germline-derived CDR1 and CDR2 are SGHTA and FQGNSA. The ends lost 4 bases at V and 4 bases at J; junction bases unmatched: 5. The CDR3 loop reads CASSSGLVADTQYF. The CDR3 coding sequence is TGTGCCAGCAGCTCCGGACTAGTCGCAGATACGCAGTATTTT.

This clonotype was picked up many times. The chain recombines TRBV19 with TRBJ2-5, with a tentative D call TRBD2 (6 bases). In germline, CDR1 is LNHDA, CDR2 SQIVND (reference sequence). V lost 3 bases and J lost 3, with 8 bases in between. There are 13 residues in the CDR3. The CDR3 region is CASSIGLKETQYF. In DNA form, the CDR3 reads TGTGCCAGTAGTATCGGACTAAAAGAGACCCAGTACTTC.

At least ten counts were recorded for this clonotype. This rearrangement joins TRBV5-1 to TRBJ1-2, with 7 bases lining up with TRBD1. CDR1 and CDR2 (germline): SGHRS, YFSETQ. This CDR3 has 13 residues. Trimming removed 5 bases from V and 4 bases from J; junction bases left unmatched: 5. The CDR3 loop is CASSRDSSYGYTF. As DNA, the CDR3 is TGCGCCAGCAGTCGGGACAGCTCCTATGGCTACACCTTC.

This clonotype was seen ten or more times. The J gene is TRBJ2-5, the V gene TRBV7-9, with D possibly matching TRBD1 (6 bases). V lost 5 bases to trimming and J lost 3 bases, with 13 bases between them. Germline loops: CDR1 SEHNR, CDR2 FQNEAQ (reference sequence). This CDR3 spans 14 amino acids. This CDR3 reads CASSPRTAKETQYF. CDR3 in DNA: TGTGCCAGCAGCCCAAGGACAGCCAAAGAGACCCAGTACTTC.

This clonotype occurred many times. V and J are TRBV5-1 and TRBJ2-7; D remains ambiguous. Trimming pared 5 bases from V and 3 bases from J, leaving 18 bases between. CDR3 length: 15 residues. Germline V CDR1 and CDR2: SGHRS, YFSETQ. Written as DNA, the CDR3 is TGCGCCAGCAGAAGAGTTACACAAGAAGGCTACGAGCAGTACTTC. It specifies CASRRVTQEGYEQYF.

This clonotype was seen many times. The rearrangement links TRBV27 to TRBJ2-1; 8 nucleotides line up with TRBD2. The CDR3 has 20 amino acids. Per the germline V gene, CDR1 is MNHEY and CDR2 is SMNVEV (reference sequence). With 0 bases clipped from V and 7 bases from J, the junction kept 20 bases outside the gene matches. The CDR3 loop reads CASSLSPLEAGGLKLNEQFF. CDR3 in DNA: TGTGCCAGCAGTTTATCCCCCTTAGAGGCGGGGGGTTTGAAACTTAATGAGCAGTTCTTC.

This clonotype was seen a few times. This sequence joins TRBV29-1 and TRBJ2-2; the D is unclear. Germline lookup yields CDR1 SQVTM and CDR2 ANQGSEA. CDR3 length equals 14 residues. V shed 3 bases and J shed 1 base, with 9 bases lying between them. This CDR3 reads CSVDSHGNTGELFF. CDR3 DNA sequence: TGCAGCGTTGATTCACACGGGAACACCGGGGAGCTGTTTTTT.

This clonotype was seen repeatedly, ten times or more. The chain couples TRBV12-3 or TRBV12-4 to TRBJ1-1, with 9 nucleotides matching TRBD1. This CDR3 is built from 14 residues. The J segment lost 8 bases and the V segment lost 6 bases, leaving 10 bases of the junction unmatched. The CDR3 loop reads CASRERQGGVEAFF. In DNA form, the CDR3 reads TGTGCCAGCAGAGAGAGACAGGGGGGTGTGGAAGCTTTCTTT.

The sample holds many counts of this clonotype. One end of the junction does not line up with germline, which may come from a read error. The chain has TRBV20-1 and TRBJ2-5, with D perhaps TRBD2 (5 bases). The CDR3 has 14 residues. Germline values: CDR1 DFQATT, CDR2 SNEGSKA (reference sequence). DNA of the CDR3: TGCAGTACTAGAGTTCTGCTAGGCGCCAAGACCCAGTACTTC. This encodes CSTRVLLGAKTQYF.

This clonotype was picked up many times. The rearrangement uses TRBV5-1 and TRBJ2-2; TRBD2 matches at 8 bases. The germline gives CDR1 SGHRS, CDR2 YFSETQ. V lost 1 base, J lost 7 bases, and 9 bases stayed unmatched. This CDR3 spans 16 amino acids. CDR3: CASSLQGLGYGGELFF. In DNA form, the CDR3 reads TGCGCCAGCAGCTTGCAGGGACTAGGGTACGGCGGGGAGCTGTTTTTT.

Ten or more counts support this clonotype. The genes are TRBV2 and TRBJ2-3; D assignment may be TRBD1 or TRBD2 (6 bases each). In germline, CDR1 is SNHLY, CDR2 FYNNEI. The CDR3 covers 13 residues. Deletions cut 6 bases from V and 4 bases from J, with 11 bases between. The CDR3 spells CASRGGRADTQYF. The DNA for the CDR3 is TGTGCCAGCAGAGGGGGGCGCGCAGATACGCAGTATTTT.

There are many counts of this clonotype. The V gene is TRBV6-1, the J gene TRBJ2-7; D call uncertain. Trimming pared 11 bases from V and 0 bases from J, leaving 11 bases between. The CDR3 sequence is 12 residues long. Germline CDR1 is MNHNS and CDR2 is SASEGT. The CDR3 loop reads CALGRNSYEQYF. In nucleotides, the CDR3 is TGTGCCCTCGGACGGAACTCCTACGAGCAGTACTTC.